This is a list of T cell receptor beta chains from one sample in a study of PD-1 blockade in classical Hodgkin lymphoma. The table came from immunoSEQ multiplex PCR; TCRdb's copy has only in-frame clones and leaves some out. The table records roughly 100,000 clones, roughly 90% of them present only once. This specimen consisted of peripheral blood mononuclear cells (PBMCs), obtained before the fourth cycle of nivolumab. These receptors were taken from a human donor with classical Hodgkin lymphoma. Each CDR3 is given with its conserved first and last residue. Each record gives: J gene, V gene, clone size, D gene, CDR3 DNA, CDR3 protein. D genes are given only for firm matches. The size field is filled for only some rows; it gives once, few, many or a size class.

j_call: TRBJ2-7; v_call: TRBV6-5; clone_size: NA; d_call: NA; cdr3_nt: TGTGCCAGCAGTTCCCGCTACGAGCAGTACTTC; cdr3_aa: CASSSRYEQYF
j_call: TRBJ2-2; v_call: TRBV2; clone_size: NA; d_call: TRBD2; cdr3_nt: TGTGCCAGCAGAAGCGGGAGAGGAGCGAACACCGGGGAGCTGTTTTTT; cdr3_aa: CASRSGRGANTGELFF
j_call: TRBJ1-5; v_call: TRBV5-6; clone_size: NA; d_call: TRBD1; cdr3_nt: TGTGCCAGCAGCTTACAGGGGGCGCAACAGCCCCAGCATTTT; cdr3_aa: CASSLQGAQQPQHF
j_call: TRBJ2-2; v_call: TRBV19; clone_size: NA; d_call: NA; cdr3_nt: TGTGCCAGTACAAAGGCGACCAACACCGGGGAGCTGTTTTTT; cdr3_aa: CASTKATNTGELFF
j_call: TRBJ2-2; v_call: TRBV4-1; clone_size: few; d_call: NA; cdr3_nt: TGCGCCAGCAGCCAAGAGCCCACCGGGGAGCTGTTTTTT; cdr3_aa: CASSQEPTGELFF
j_call: TRBJ2-7; v_call: TRBV27; clone_size: NA; d_call: NA; cdr3_nt: TGTGCCAGCAGTTTAGTAGGGGTCGACGAGCAGTACTTC; cdr3_aa: CASSLVGVDEQYF
j_call: TRBJ1-1; v_call: TRBV5-6; clone_size: few; d_call: TRBD1; cdr3_nt: TGTGCCAGCAGCTCCCTGGTGGGACAGGGTAGTTCGACTGAAGCTTTCTTT; cdr3_aa: CASSSLVGQGSSTEAFF
j_call: TRBJ2-3; v_call: TRBV5-4; clone_size: NA; d_call: NA; cdr3_nt: TGTGCCAGCAGCGGTAGCTGGGCCGCAGATACGCAGTATTTT; cdr3_aa: CASSGSWAADTQYF
j_call: TRBJ2-4; v_call: TRBV6-5; clone_size: NA; d_call: TRBD2; cdr3_nt: TGTGCCAGCAAGGAGCGGGAGTTCAAAAACATTCAGTACTTC; cdr3_aa: CASKEREFKNIQYF
j_call: TRBJ2-2; v_call: TRBV5-6; clone_size: NA; d_call: NA; cdr3_nt: TGTGCCAGCAGGGGTAGGGCGGGGGCGCGAATCGGGGAGCTGTTTTTT; cdr3_aa: CASRGRAGARIGELFF
j_call: TRBJ1-1; v_call: TRBV5-1; clone_size: NA; d_call: NA; cdr3_nt: TGCGCCAGCAGCTTGCGCGGGGACGGTGGCACTGAAGCTTTCTTT; cdr3_aa: CASSLRGDGGTEAFF
j_call: TRBJ2-1; v_call: TRBV2; clone_size: NA; d_call: TRBD2; cdr3_nt: TGTGCCAGCAGTGGGGAACTAGCGGGGGACCCTTACAATGAGCAGTTCTTC; cdr3_aa: CASSGELAGDPYNEQFF
j_call: TRBJ2-1; v_call: TRBV19; clone_size: NA; d_call: NA; cdr3_nt: TGTGCCAGTAGTATAATACCAACAGACAATGAGCAGTTCTTC; cdr3_aa: CASSIIPTDNEQFF
j_call: TRBJ2-7; v_call: TRBV7-2; clone_size: NA; d_call: NA; cdr3_nt: TGTGCCAGCAGTTTCGACCCGGTGTTCGAGAACGGGCAGTACTTC; cdr3_aa: CASSFDPVFENGQYF
j_call: TRBJ1-2; v_call: TRBV6-1; clone_size: NA; d_call: NA; cdr3_nt: TGTGCCAGACGGGGGGGGGCGACGGGTGGCTACACCTTC; cdr3_aa: CARRGGATGGYTF
j_call: TRBJ1-5; v_call: TRBV25-1; clone_size: NA; d_call: NA; cdr3_nt: TGTGCCAGCAGTAGGGGGATGGGAGGGCCCCAGCATTTT; cdr3_aa: CASSRGMGGPQHF